These 6 T cell receptor beta chains share one sample of origin, sequenced in a study of regulatory T cells in long-lasting Graves disease. Arm-PCR of CDR3 regions and iRepertoire HTBI primers were used to build TCR beta libraries. TCRdb reanalysed the multiplex PCR reads using MiXCR and keeps one entry per CDR3 protein. The sample has about 440,000 distinct CDR3 sequences; 15% are singletons. Stated time point: newly diagnosed GD, antithyroid drugs for less than 3 months. Scientists built the TCR library using RNA that was extracted from PBMCs. These data also formed part of another study, on T cells in Graves' hyperthyroidism and ophthalmopathy.

The material sequenced was peripheral blood mononuclear cells (PBMCs), taken at new diagnosis, from a patient treated with antithyroid drugs. The receptors were sampled from a woman aged 25 to 45 with Graves disease.

This clonotype was observed a handful of times. The chain links TRBV7-3 to TRBJ2-2, with TRBD2 as a possible D gene (5 bases). This CDR3 comprises 14 residues. The germline gives CDR1 SGHTA, CDR2 FQGTGA. The V gene lost 7 bases and the J gene lost 5 bases, with 14 bases spanning the gap. The CDR3 loop is CASTVSGGTGELFF. CDR3 DNA sequence: TGTGCCAGCACGGTTTCTGGAGGAACCGGGGAGCTGTTTTTT.

This clonotype was observed at least ten times. The chain links TRBV28 to TRBJ2-3; 13 nucleotides agree with TRBD2. The CDR3 has 16 amino acids. The V gene's germline CDR1 is MDHEN and CDR2 SYDVKM. V gave up 6 bases and J gave up 4 bases; unmatched junction bases: 7. The CDR3 region has the DNA TGTGCCAGCAGCCGGACTAGCGGGAGAATCGCAGATACGCAGTATTTT. Protein: CASSRTSGRIADTQYF.

The rearrangement links TRBV30 to TRBJ2-5, with 7 nucleotides matching TRBD2. Germline CDR1 is GTSNPN and CDR2 is SVGIG (reference sequence). The CDR3 covers 18 residues. Trimming at V came to 1 base and at J to 0 bases, leaving 14 bases not matched to a gene. CDR3 region: CAWSAPPRGGRHQETQYF. In DNA form, the CDR3 reads TGTGCCTGGAGTGCCCCCCCTCGAGGCGGGAGACACCAAGAGACCCAGTACTTC.

In its sample, this clonotype was seen many times. The gene calls are TRBV6-1 and TRBJ2-6; D not certain. Germline V lookup: CDR1 MNHNS, CDR2 SASEGT. V was cut by 2 bases and J by 1 base, with 6 bases left in between. The CDR3 is 15 amino acids. CDR3 in amino acids: CASSETESGANVLTF. The CDR3, as DNA: TGTGCCAGCAGTGAAACGGAGTCTGGGGCCAACGTCCTGACTTTC.

This clonotype was detected many times. The V call is TRBV30, the J call TRBJ1-1, with D possibly TRBD1 on 5 matching bases. With 5 bases removed from V and 1 base from J, the gap between germline ends came to 8 bases. The CDR3 totals 12 residues. Germline CDR1 GTSNPN, CDR2 SVGIG (reference sequence). This chain's CDR3 is CAWGGENTEAFF. The CDR3 DNA is TGTGCCTGGGGGGGGGAGAACACTGAAGCTTTCTTT. Supplemented by reference TRBV30 and TRBJ1-1, the full variable domain reads SQTIHQWPATLVQPVGSPLSLECTVEGTSNPNLYWYRQAAGRGLQLLFYSVGIGQISSEVPQNLSASRPQDRQFILSSKKLLLSDSGFYLCAWGGENTEAFFGQGTRLTVV.

In this sample, this clonotype turned up many times. This sequence joins TRBV2 and TRBJ1-5; 9 bases are shared with TRBD1. The germline V gene encodes CDR1 SNHLY and CDR2 FYNNEI. Losses at the gene ends were 4 bases for V and 1 base for J; bases not matched to a gene: 2. CDR3 length: 15 residues. The CDR3 DNA sequence: TGTGCCAGCAGTGGAGGGACAGGGAGCAATCAGCCCCAGCATTTT. Its protein is CASSGGTGSNQPQHF.